Listed below are T cell receptor beta chains from one sample, sequenced in a study of blood T cell repertoires in COVID-19. Data came from immunoSEQ multiplex PCR; TCRdb stores just in-frame clones and leaves some out. The repertoire consists of around 260,000 clones, with around four fifths occurring once and the leading ten covering 4% to 5%. The sample comprised peripheral blood. The source is a man between 60 and 75 years old with acute or convalescent COVID-19. The CDR3 runs from the conserved cysteine through the conserved F or W. The order of the fields is CDR3 protein, CDR3 DNA, clone size, V gene, D gene, J gene. The D gene is left open where the match is weak. Size tells how often a clone was seen (once, few, many) or the class of an expanded clone, and some rows leave it out.

CDR3aa: CASSLYRGPPTDTQYF
CDR3nt: TGTGCCAGCAGTTTATATAGGGGGCCTCCCACAGATACGCAGTATTTT
abundance: .
v_gene: TRBV28
d_gene: TRBD1
j_gene: TRBJ2-3

CDR3aa: CAIGAYEQYF
CDR3nt: TGTGCCATCGGGGCATACGAGCAGTACTTC
abundance: once
v_gene: TRBV10-3
d_gene: .
j_gene: TRBJ2-7

CDR3aa: CASSLGWGQRPAAQYF
CDR3nt: TGCGCCAGCAGCTTGGGGTGGGGACAGAGGCCGGCCGCGCAGTATTTT
abundance: .
v_gene: TRBV5-1
d_gene: TRBD1
j_gene: TRBJ2-3

CDR3aa: CASSLAGLRETQYF
CDR3nt: TGTGCCAGCAGCTTGGCGGGACTTAGGGAGACCCAGTACTTC
abundance: .
v_gene: TRBV5-4
d_gene: .
j_gene: TRBJ2-5

CDR3aa: CASSESTSGYNEQFF
CDR3nt: TGCGCCAGCAGTGAGTCGACTAGCGGGTACAATGAGCAGTTCTTC
abundance: .
v_gene: TRBV10-2
d_gene: TRBD2
j_gene: TRBJ2-1

CDR3aa: CASSVLGVGELFF
CDR3nt: TGTGCCAGCAGCGTACTAGGTGTCGGGGAGCTGTTTTTT
abundance: .
v_gene: TRBV9
d_gene: .
j_gene: TRBJ2-2

CDR3aa: CASSERQADSGNTIYF
CDR3nt: TGTGCCAGCAGTGAAAGACAGGCCGACTCTGGAAACACCATATATTTT
abundance: few
v_gene: TRBV6-4
d_gene: .
j_gene: TRBJ1-3

CDR3aa: CASSWQGRSPLHF
CDR3nt: TGTGCCAGCAGCTGGCAGGGAAGGTCACCCCTCCACTTT
abundance: .
v_gene: TRBV7-8
d_gene: .
j_gene: TRBJ1-6

CDR3aa: CAATGAGSEAFF
CDR3nt: TGTGCCGCTACAGGGGCAGGCAGTGAAGCTTTCTTT
abundance: few
v_gene: TRBV19
d_gene: TRBD1
j_gene: TRBJ1-1

CDR3aa: CASSLSLTDTQYF
CDR3nt: TGTGCCAGCAGCTTATCCCTTACAGATACGCAGTATTTT
abundance: .
v_gene: TRBV11-3
d_gene: .
j_gene: TRBJ2-3

CDR3aa: CASSLGGYQPQHF
CDR3nt: TGTGCCAGCAGCTTAGGGGGCTATCAGCCCCAGCATTTT
abundance: .
v_gene: TRBV7-6
d_gene: .
j_gene: TRBJ1-5

CDR3aa: CASSVGGAGTYEQYF
CDR3nt: TGTGCCAGCAGCGTAGGAGGGGCGGGAACCTACGAGCAGTACTTC
abundance: .
v_gene: TRBV9
d_gene: .
j_gene: TRBJ2-7

CDR3aa: CASTTGLSSYNEQFF
CDR3nt: TGTGCCAGCACCACAGGCCTAAGCTCCTACAATGAGCAGTTCTTC
abundance: .
v_gene: TRBV9
d_gene: .
j_gene: TRBJ2-1

CDR3aa: CASSLVSFSYEQYF
CDR3nt: TGTGCCAGCAGCCTAGTGAGTTTCTCCTACGAGCAGTACTTC
abundance: .
v_gene: TRBV11-2
d_gene: .
j_gene: TRBJ2-7

CDR3aa: CATRGTPGGYTF
CDR3nt: TGTGCCACCCGGGGAACGCCCGGTGGCTACACCTTC
abundance: once
v_gene: TRBV10-3
d_gene: .
j_gene: TRBJ1-2

CDR3aa: CASSEVSFLSGTQYF
CDR3nt: TGTGCCAGCAGTGAGGTCTCCTTTCTTTCCGGGACCCAGTACTTC
abundance: .
v_gene: TRBV2
d_gene: .
j_gene: TRBJ2-5

CDR3aa: CAITQDRGKKLFF
CDR3nt: TGCGCCATCACTCAGGACAGGGGGAAAAAACTGTTTTTT
abundance: .
v_gene: TRBV5-1
d_gene: TRBD1
j_gene: TRBJ1-4

CDR3aa: CASSYFRGGDSNQPQHF
CDR3nt: TGTGCCAGCAGCTACTTTAGAGGGGGAGATAGCAATCAGCCCCAGCATTTT
abundance: .
v_gene: TRBV5-6
d_gene: .
j_gene: TRBJ1-5

CDR3aa: CASSQQGDNYGYTF
CDR3nt: TGTGCCAGCAGTCAACAGGGGGATAACTATGGCTACACCTTC
abundance: .
v_gene: TRBV2
d_gene: TRBD1
j_gene: TRBJ1-2

CDR3aa: CASSASGTTAYEQYF
CDR3nt: TGTGCCAGCAGCGCATCCGGGACTACGGCTTACGAGCAGTACTTC
abundance: .
v_gene: TRBV7-3
d_gene: TRBD2
j_gene: TRBJ2-7

CDR3aa: CSVEEIYGYTF
CDR3nt: TGCAGCGTGGAGGAAATCTATGGCTACACCTTC
abundance: .
v_gene: TRBV29-1
d_gene: .
j_gene: TRBJ1-2

CDR3aa: CASSLGGGRYNEQFF
CDR3nt: TGTGCCAGCAGCTTAGGAGGCGGGAGGTACAATGAGCAGTTCTTC
abundance: .
v_gene: TRBV7-2
d_gene: TRBD2
j_gene: TRBJ2-1

CDR3aa: CASTRGGGNYGYTF
CDR3nt: TGTGCCAGCACCAGGGGCGGCGGTAACTATGGCTACACCTTC
abundance: .
v_gene: TRBV6-5
d_gene: .
j_gene: TRBJ1-2

CDR3aa: CASSYGSGVLSNTIYF
CDR3nt: TGTGCCAGCAGTTACGGGTCGGGGGTGTTATCGAACACCATATATTTT
abundance: .
v_gene: TRBV6-5
d_gene: .
j_gene: TRBJ1-3

CDR3aa: CASRLTSGRAYEQYF
CDR3nt: TGTGCCAGCAGATTGACTAGCGGGAGGGCCTACGAGCAGTACTTC
abundance: .
v_gene: TRBV5-8
d_gene: TRBD2
j_gene: TRBJ2-7

CDR3aa: CASSYEGGVAGVTGELFF
CDR3nt: TGTGCCAGCAGTTACGAAGGTGGGGTAGCGGGAGTCACCGGGGAGCTGTTTTTT
abundance: .
v_gene: TRBV6-2/TRBV6-3
d_gene: TRBD2
j_gene: TRBJ2-2

CDR3aa: CASSLSVGWTTAYEQYF
CDR3nt: TGTGCCAGCTCACTATCCGTGGGATGGACAACGGCCTACGAGCAGTACTTC
abundance: few
v_gene: TRBV18
d_gene: .
j_gene: TRBJ2-7

CDR3aa: CASSSNRGEQYF
CDR3nt: TGTGCCAGCAGCTCCAACCGGGGAGAGCAGTACTTC
abundance: .
v_gene: TRBV7-3
d_gene: .
j_gene: TRBJ2-7

CDR3aa: CASSRGGSSYNEQFF
CDR3nt: TGTGCCAGCAGCCGGGGTGGTAGTTCCTACAATGAGCAGTTCTTC
abundance: .
v_gene: TRBV7-6
d_gene: .
j_gene: TRBJ2-1

CDR3aa: CAALWETGELFF
CDR3nt: TGTGCCGCCCTGTGGGAGACCGGGGAGCTGTTTTTT
abundance: once
v_gene: TRBV6-5
d_gene: .
j_gene: TRBJ2-2

CDR3aa: CASSLGDRGRKSEQFF
CDR3nt: TGTGCCAGCAGCTTAGGGGACAGGGGGCGCAAATCTGAGCAGTTCTTC
abundance: .
v_gene: TRBV11-2
d_gene: TRBD1
j_gene: TRBJ2-1

CDR3aa: CASSLGQPTNTEAFF
CDR3nt: TGTGCCAGCAGCTTGGGACAGCCAACAAACACTGAAGCTTTCTTT
abundance: .
v_gene: TRBV7-9
d_gene: TRBD1
j_gene: TRBJ1-1

CDR3aa: CASSIDTGFTGELFF
CDR3nt: TGTGCCAGTAGTATAGATACAGGGTTCACCGGGGAGCTGTTTTTT
abundance: .
v_gene: TRBV19
d_gene: .
j_gene: TRBJ2-2

CDR3aa: CASSAGTGSWNTGELFF
CDR3nt: TGTGCCAGCAGCGCCGGGACAGGCTCATGGAACACCGGGGAGCTGTTTTTT
abundance: .
v_gene: TRBV7-8
d_gene: TRBD1
j_gene: TRBJ2-2

CDR3aa: CASSPPGTSNTDTQYF
CDR3nt: TGTGCCAGCTCACCACCGGGGACTAGCAACACAGATACGCAGTATTTT
abundance: .
v_gene: TRBV18
d_gene: TRBD2
j_gene: TRBJ2-3

CDR3aa: CASSSLAGSADTQYF
CDR3nt: TGTGCCAGCAGTTCCTTAGCGGGATCGGCAGATACGCAGTATTTT
abundance: .
v_gene: TRBV27
d_gene: TRBD2
j_gene: TRBJ2-3

CDR3aa: CASSYNKGQETQYF
CDR3nt: TGTGCCAGCAGCTACAACAAGGGGCAAGAGACCCAGTACTTC
abundance: .
v_gene: TRBV7-9
d_gene: .
j_gene: TRBJ2-5

CDR3aa: CASSGHLNYGYTF
CDR3nt: TGCGCCAGCAGTGGACATCTAAACTATGGCTACACCTTC
abundance: .
v_gene: TRBV10-2
d_gene: .
j_gene: TRBJ1-2

CDR3aa: CASSLRGQGGTEAFF
CDR3nt: TGTGCCAGCAGCCTAAGGGGACAGGGGGGCACTGAAGCTTTCTTT
abundance: .
v_gene: TRBV3-1/TRBV3-2
d_gene: TRBD1
j_gene: TRBJ1-1

CDR3aa: CASSLAGTSGRSEQFF
CDR3nt: TGCGCCAGCAGCTTGGCCGGGACTAGCGGAAGGAGTGAGCAGTTCTTC
abundance: .
v_gene: TRBV5-1
d_gene: TRBD2
j_gene: TRBJ2-1